This T cell receptor beta chain was found in a study of T-cell reconstitution after alpha-beta-depleted transplantation in children. Study results and limitations: At one year after transplant, newly produced T cells mostly accounted for T-cell counts and diversity. From surviving recipient T cells and thymic progenitors came the high day-60 TCRbeta diversity observed in some patients. Reported findings indicate that, about two months after transplant, alpha-beta T cells came from several hundred expanded clones, which were derived from non-depleted graft cells.

Unique molecular identifiers were incorporated when the TCRbeta library was constructed. TCRdb passed the PCR reads through MiXCR, listing each CDR3 protein once. The repertoire consists of some 300,000 distinct CDR3 sequences, with 10% occurring once and the leading ten covering about 8%. Germline V gene data show CDR1 as MNHNS and CDR2 as SASEGT. The CDR3 loop spans 14 amino acids. Trimming took off 2 bases at V and 5 bases at J, with 11 bases between the two ends. Comment on this clonotype: Its antigen is unidentified.

The sequences come from PBMCs, collected before TCRalphabeta/CD19-depleted stem cell transplant. The clonotype was recovered from a boy in the first two years of life with acute myeloid leukemia, due to receive a stem cell transplant. This chain connects TRBV6-1 to TRBJ2-3; no clear D gene. CDR3 region: CASSEITREDTQYF. CDR3 in DNA: TGTGCCAGCAGTGAAATAACAAGGGAAGATACGCAGTATTTT.